The rows below give T cell receptor beta chains drawn from one sample of a study of T-cell reconstitution after alpha-beta-depleted transplantation in children. MiXCR was run by TCRdb on the PCR reads, yielding one entry per CDR3 protein. The table records 90,000 to 100,000 distinct CDR3 sequences, 20% to 30% of them present only once. The specimen comprised PBMCs, sampled before TCRalphabeta/CD19-depleted stem cell transplant. The receptor set was obtained from a boy younger than 10 with acute lymphoblastic leukemia, due to receive a stem cell transplant. Both conserved end residues are part of each CDR3. Each record gives: D gene, clone size, V gene, J gene, CDR3 protein, CDR3 DNA. A D gene is named only where the DNA matches it firmly. Clone size is shown for a subset of rows, as once, few, many or a class of expanded clone.

d_call: .
clone_size: .
v_call: TRBV10-3
j_call: TRBJ2-3
cdr3_aa: CASQEPAEGPNTQYF
cdr3_nt: TGTGCCTCGCAGGAGCCAGCGGAGGGCCCGAATACGCAGTATTTT

d_call: .
clone_size: many
v_call: TRBV29-1
j_call: TRBJ2-5
cdr3_aa: CSVVHAAVETQYF
cdr3_nt: TGCAGCGTTGTCCACGCCGCGGTGGAGACCCAGTACTTC

d_call: TRBD1
clone_size: few
v_call: TRBV5-1
j_call: TRBJ1-2
cdr3_aa: CASSLEGNRGPDGYTF
cdr3_nt: TGCGCCAGCAGCTTGGAGGGCAACAGGGGACCAGACGGCTACACCTTC

d_call: TRBD2
clone_size: few
v_call: TRBV7-9
j_call: TRBJ2-1
cdr3_aa: CASRDGAGGSYNEQFF
cdr3_nt: TGTGCCAGCAGGGATGGAGCGGGAGGCTCCTACAATGAGCAGTTCTTC

d_call: .
clone_size: few
v_call: TRBV20-1
j_call: TRBJ1-2
cdr3_aa: CSARDNTRAPGGYTF
cdr3_nt: TGCAGTGCTAGAGATAATACTCGGGCGCCTGGGGGCTACACCTTC

d_call: TRBD1
clone_size: many
v_call: TRBV29-1
j_call: TRBJ1-2
cdr3_aa: CSAPGQGSSGYTF
cdr3_nt: TGCAGCGCGCCGGGACAGGGATCGAGTGGCTACACCTTC

d_call: TRBD2
clone_size: many
v_call: TRBV20-1
j_call: TRBJ2-3
cdr3_aa: CSARGASGGPDTQYF
cdr3_nt: TGCAGTGCTAGAGGGGCTAGCGGAGGCCCAGATACGCAGTATTTT

d_call: .
clone_size: many
v_call: TRBV5-5
j_call: TRBJ2-5
cdr3_aa: CASSSGQLQETQYF
cdr3_nt: TGTGCCAGCAGCTCGGGACAACTACAAGAGACCCAGTACTTC

d_call: TRBD1
clone_size: few
v_call: TRBV6-4
j_call: TRBJ1-1
cdr3_aa: CASSARTGADTEAFF
cdr3_nt: TGTGCCAGCAGTGCCCGGACAGGGGCGGACACTGAAGCTTTCTTT

d_call: .
clone_size: .
v_call: TRBV11-3
j_call: TRBJ2-1
cdr3_aa: CASSLDPAENEQFF
cdr3_nt: TGTGCCAGCAGCTTAGACCCCGCGGAGAATGAGCAGTTCTTC

d_call: TRBD1
clone_size: many
v_call: TRBV5-1
j_call: TRBJ2-1
cdr3_aa: CASSLEDRGKGEQFF
cdr3_nt: TGCGCCAGCAGCTTGGAGGACAGGGGGAAGGGTGAGCAGTTCTTC

d_call: .
clone_size: .
v_call: TRBV5-1
j_call: TRBJ2-7
cdr3_aa: CASSLRPGDEQYF
cdr3_nt: TGCGCCAGCAGCTTGAGACCCGGGGACGAGCAGTACTTC

d_call: TRBD2
clone_size: .
v_call: TRBV27
j_call: TRBJ2-3
cdr3_aa: CASRTGLAHVTDTQYF
cdr3_nt: TGTGCCAGCAGGACGGGACTAGCGCACGTCACAGATACGCAGTATTTT

d_call: .
clone_size: few
v_call: TRBV9
j_call: TRBJ1-5
cdr3_aa: CASSKTEYQPQHF
cdr3_nt: TGTGCCAGCAGCAAGACGGAATATCAGCCCCAGCATTTT

d_call: .
clone_size: many
v_call: TRBV7-8
j_call: TRBJ2-7
cdr3_aa: CASSTPTYEQYF
cdr3_nt: TGTGCCAGCAGCACGCCCACCTACGAGCAGTACTTC

d_call: TRBD1
clone_size: many
v_call: TRBV5-5
j_call: TRBJ2-7
cdr3_aa: CASSTGQEAYEQYF
cdr3_nt: TGTGCCAGCAGCACTGGACAGGAGGCCTACGAGCAGTACTTC

d_call: .
clone_size: many
v_call: TRBV7-2
j_call: TRBJ2-2
cdr3_aa: CASSFLGSWNTGELFF
cdr3_nt: TGTGCCAGCAGCTTCTTAGGCAGCTGGAACACCGGGGAGCTGTTTTTT

d_call: .
clone_size: .
v_call: TRBV6-5
j_call: TRBJ1-1
cdr3_aa: CASYRGNTEAFF
cdr3_nt: TGTGCCAGCTACCGGGGTAACACTGAAGCTTTCTTT

d_call: .
clone_size: many
v_call: TRBV4-1
j_call: TRBJ1-2
cdr3_aa: CASRPGVRDRYGYTF
cdr3_nt: TGCGCCAGCAGGCCTGGGGTAAGGGATAGGTATGGCTACACCTTC

d_call: .
clone_size: .
v_call: TRBV28
j_call: TRBJ2-2
cdr3_aa: CASSGGKRELFF
cdr3_nt: TGTGCCAGTAGCGGAGGAAAGAGGGAGCTGTTTTTT

d_call: .
clone_size: few
v_call: TRBV20-1
j_call: TRBJ1-2
cdr3_aa: CSAITTDYIYGYTF
cdr3_nt: TGCAGTGCTATTACGACAGATTACATTTATGGCTACACCTTC

d_call: .
clone_size: .
v_call: TRBV28
j_call: TRBJ1-5
cdr3_aa: CASSFEGYSNQPQHF
cdr3_nt: TGTGCCAGCAGTTTCGAGGGGTATAGCAATCAGCCCCAGCATTTT

d_call: .
clone_size: many
v_call: TRBV4-1
j_call: TRBJ1-1
cdr3_aa: CASSQLWARQGVTEAFF
cdr3_nt: TGCGCCAGCAGCCAATTGTGGGCCAGACAAGGGGTGACTGAAGCTTTCTTT

d_call: .
clone_size: few
v_call: TRBV7-2
j_call: TRBJ2-6
cdr3_aa: CASSLYGGTGANVLTF
cdr3_nt: TGTGCCAGCAGCTTATACGGGGGCACTGGGGCCAACGTCCTGACTTTC

d_call: TRBD1
clone_size: few
v_call: TRBV12-3/TRBV12-4
j_call: TRBJ2-6
cdr3_aa: CASSPTAGTGENSGANVLTF
cdr3_nt: TGTGCCAGCAGCCCTACAGCGGGGACAGGGGAAAACTCTGGGGCCAACGTCCTGACTTTC

d_call: .
clone_size: .
v_call: TRBV7-8
j_call: TRBJ1-2
cdr3_aa: CANSLSRDGGYGYTF
cdr3_nt: TGTGCCAACAGCTTATCCCGGGACGGAGGCTATGGCTACACCTTC